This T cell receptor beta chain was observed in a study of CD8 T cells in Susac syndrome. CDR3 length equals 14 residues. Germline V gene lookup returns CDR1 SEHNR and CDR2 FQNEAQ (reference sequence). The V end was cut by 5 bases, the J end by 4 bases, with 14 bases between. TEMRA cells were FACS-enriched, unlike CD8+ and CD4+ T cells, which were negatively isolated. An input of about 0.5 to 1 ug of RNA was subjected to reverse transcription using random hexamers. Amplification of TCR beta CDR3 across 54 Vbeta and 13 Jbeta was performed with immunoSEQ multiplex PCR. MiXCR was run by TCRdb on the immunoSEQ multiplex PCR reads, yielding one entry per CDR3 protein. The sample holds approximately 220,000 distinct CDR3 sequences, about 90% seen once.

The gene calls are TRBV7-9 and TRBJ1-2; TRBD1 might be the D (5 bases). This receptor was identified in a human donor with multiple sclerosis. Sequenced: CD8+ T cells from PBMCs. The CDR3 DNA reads TGTGCCAGCAGCCCCATAGGAGGGGTCTATGGCTACACCTTC. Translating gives CASSPIGGVYGYTF.